Listed below are T cell receptor beta chains from one sample, sequenced in a study of blood T cell dynamics during melanoma immunotherapy. Libraries were prepared by immunoSEQ multiplex PCR; TCRdb keeps only in-frame clonotypes and omits some of them. This sample has approximately 9,500 clones, with around 91% found just once. Sequenced material: blood, taken from a patient treated with checkpoint blockade. Source of these receptors: a human donor with melanoma. Each CDR3 is given with its conserved first and last residue. D genes are given only for firm matches. Clone size is shown for a subset of rows, as once, few, many or a class of expanded clone.

size	V	D	J	DNA	CDR3
once	TRBV2	-	TRBJ1-5	TGTGCCAGCAGTAGACAGGCTTTGAGCAATCAGCCCCAGCATTTT	CASSRQALSNQPQHF
-	TRBV21-1	-	TRBJ2-5	TGTGCCAGCAGCGGACTAGAAGAGACCCAGTACTTC	CASSGLEETQYF
-	TRBV28	-	TRBJ1-3	TGTGCCAGCAGTCCCCCGGGAGCCGGAAACACCATATATTTT	CASSPPGAGNTIYF
-	TRBV19	-	TRBJ1-5	TGTGCCAGTAGTAAACAGGGTGGGCCCCAGCATTTT	CASSKQGGPQHF
-	TRBV5-5	TRBD1	TRBJ1-2	TGTGCCAGCAGCCTGGGACAGGGGGATGGCTACACCTTC	CASSLGQGDGYTF
-	TRBV9	-	TRBJ1-5	TGTGCCAGCAGCGTAGGCGGCGACGGCAATCAGCCCCAGCATTTT	CASSVGGDGNQPQHF
-	TRBV7-2	TRBD1	TRBJ1-1	TGTGCCAGCAGCCAGACCGGGACAGGGGGCACTGAAGCTTTCTTT	CASSQTGTGGTEAFF
-	TRBV27	-	TRBJ1-2	TGTGCCAGCAGTTTCAGGGAAAATTATGGCTACACCTTC	CASSFRENYGYTF
-	TRBV25-1	-	TRBJ1-3	TGTGCCAGCAGTGAATTCTTGGGCGGATCTGGAAACACCATATATTTT	CASSEFLGGSGNTIYF
once	TRBV19	TRBD2	TRBJ2-5	TGTGCCAGTAGTAGAACTAGCGGGAGGGCCGGGGAGACCCAGTACTTC	CASSRTSGRAGETQYF
few	TRBV6-5	TRBD1	TRBJ2-5	TGTGCCAGCAGTTACGGGGACAGGGAGACCCAGTACTTC	CASSYGDRETQYF
once	TRBV19	TRBD2	TRBJ2-3	TGTGCCAGTAGTATACTAGCGGGAGTTACAGATACGCAGTATTTT	CASSILAGVTDTQYF
-	TRBV4-3	-	TRBJ2-5	TGCGCCAGCAGCCAAGCTCATAGGGAGACCCAGTACTTC	CASSQAHRETQYF
once	TRBV6-1	-	TRBJ2-7	TGTGCCAGCGGGTCGGCGCCAGGGAGCTCCTACGAGCAGTACTTC	CASGSAPGSSYEQYF
-	TRBV21-1	-	TRBJ2-7	TGTGCCAGCAGCAAAAGACCGGACGAGCAGTACTTC	CASSKRPDEQYF
-	TRBV6-5	TRBD1	TRBJ1-1	TGTGCCAGCAGTTATTCACGGACAGGGGGCCTCCGGGTAGCTTTCTTT	CASSYSRTGGLRVAFF
once	TRBV15	TRBD2	TRBJ2-1	TGTGCCACCAGCAGAGATCGACTAGCCAGGTACAATGAGCAGTTCTTC	CATSRDRLARYNEQFF
-	TRBV6-5	-	TRBJ2-7	TGTGCCAGCAGCTCCTTCCCTTACTCCTACGAGCAGTACTTC	CASSSFPYSYEQYF
-	TRBV29-1	-	TRBJ2-3	TGCAGCGTGACCTCGGGACGGGAGCGCGGCACAGATACGCAGTATTTT	CSVTSGRERGTDTQYF
-	TRBV4-3	TRBD2	TRBJ2-7	TGCGCCAGCAGCCAAGGACTAGCGGGAGTCGAGCAGTACTTC	CASSQGLAGVEQYF
once	TRBV6-4	-	TRBJ2-3	TGTGCCAGCAGTGGGAGGGGTCCCGCGGAGCGGGTTAGCACAGATACGCAGTATTTT	CASSGRGPAERVSTDTQYF
-	TRBV14	-	TRBJ1-1	TGTGCCAGCAGTCCGGGGACTCCGCGCCGCACTGAAGCTTTCTTT	CASSPGTPRRTEAFF
-	TRBV15	-	TRBJ2-3	TGTGCCTCCAAAATCGGGACCACAGATACGCAGTATTTT	CASKIGTTDTQYF
few	TRBV19	TRBD1	TRBJ2-2	TGTGCCAGTAGAAACGGACAGGGGGCCACCGGGGAGCTGTTTTTT	CASRNGQGATGELFF
-	TRBV7-8	TRBD2	TRBJ2-1	TGTGCCAGCAGCTTACTGCCAGCGGGAGAAGTATACAATGAGCAGTTCTTC	CASSLLPAGEVYNEQFF
-	TRBV4-1	TRBD1	TRBJ2-7	TGCGCCAGCAGCCAATACACCGGGACAGGGGGTGCCGAGCAGTACTTC	CASSQYTGTGGAEQYF
-	TRBV5-5	TRBD1	TRBJ1-1	TGTGCCAGCAGCCACGGGGACAGAGAATTGCTGATCAATCGTGCTTTCTTT	CASSHGDRELLINRAFF
-	TRBV29-1	-	TRBJ1-1	TGCAGCGTGGGATCAGGGGCAGGGTTCGCTGAAGCTTTCTTT	CSVGSGAGFAEAFF
-	TRBV27	TRBD2	TRBJ2-2	TGTGCCAGCAGGACCGGGACGGCCGGGACTAGCAGCGGGGAGCTGTTTTTT	CASRTGTAGTSSGELFF
-	TRBV7-3	TRBD2	TRBJ2-7	TGTGCCAGCAGCCCTGGACTAGCCGGGGCGGGGGAGCAGTACTTC	CASSPGLAGAGEQYF
-	TRBV28	TRBD1	TRBJ1-2	TGTGCCAGCAGTCATACAGGGGGCCTTATCTATGGCTACACCTTC	CASSHTGGLIYGYTF
-	TRBV28	-	TRBJ1-2	TGTGCCAGCAGTCCCCAGTATGGCTACACCTTC	CASSPQYGYTF
-	TRBV28	-	TRBJ1-5	TGTGCCAGCAGACCAGACATAGTTCATCAGCCCCAGCATTTT	CASRPDIVHQPQHF
-	TRBV27	TRBD2	TRBJ2-1	TGTGCCAGCCGCCTCTCTGGGACTAGCTACAATGAGCAGTTCTTC	CASRLSGTSYNEQFF
-	TRBV11-1	TRBD1	TRBJ2-7	TGTGCCAGCAGCCCAGGGGGTGGGGCAAGGTCCTACGAGCAGTACTTC	CASSPGGGARSYEQYF
-	TRBV2	-	TRBJ1-2	TGTGCCAGCCGGATGGACCTTAACTATGGCTACACCTTC	CASRMDLNYGYTF
once	TRBV11-2	-	TRBJ2-2	TGTGCCAGCAGCTTAGGACGTGGGGGTTCGGACACCGGGGAGCTGTTTTTT	CASSLGRGGSDTGELFF
-	TRBV28	-	TRBJ1-4	TGTGCCAGCAGTTTGGGCGGGTCCGGTTACGTTGGGGAAAAACTGTTTTTT	CASSLGGSGYVGEKLFF
-	TRBV7-3	-	TRBJ2-3	TGTGCCAGCAGCCTTTCCGGGCAGGGTGGCACAGATACGCAGTATTTT	CASSLSGQGGTDTQYF
once	TRBV18	TRBD2	TRBJ2-3	TGTGCCAGCTCACCTCGGACTAGCGGGATAGGAGATACGCAGTATTTT	CASSPRTSGIGDTQYF
-	TRBV27	TRBD2	TRBJ2-1	TGTGCCAGCAGGTATTCCGGGACTATCTACAATGAGCAGTTCTTC	CASRYSGTIYNEQFF
once	TRBV4-1	TRBD1	TRBJ1-4	TGCGCCAGCAGCCAGGGGGACAGGGTAAATGAAAAACTGTTTTTT	CASSQGDRVNEKLFF
once	TRBV5-5	-	TRBJ1-3	TGTGCCAGCAGCTTGTGGTCGACACCTGGAAACACCATATATTTT	CASSLWSTPGNTIYF
-	TRBV11-2	-	TRBJ1-1	TGTGCCAGCAGCCCTGCCCGGGACACTGAAGCTTTCTTT	CASSPARDTEAFF
once	TRBV18	TRBD1	TRBJ1-2	TGTGCCAGCTCACCCTCATGGGACAGGGGCGATGGCTACACCTTC	CASSPSWDRGDGYTF
-	TRBV28	-	TRBJ2-5	TGTGCCAGCAGTTTATCGGGGTATATAGGAGAGACCCAGTACTTC	CASSLSGYIGETQYF
-	TRBV6-5	-	TRBJ2-7	TGTGCCAGCAGTTACGGGGGTCCCTACGAGCAGTACTTC	CASSYGGPYEQYF
-	TRBV11-1	TRBD2	TRBJ2-1	TGTGCCAGCAGCCGACTAGCGGGAGTAAACGGCAATGAGCAGTTCTTC	CASSRLAGVNGNEQFF
-	TRBV28	TRBD1	TRBJ1-1	TGTGCCAGCAGCCCCTCGGACAGGATCACTGAAGCTTTCTTT	CASSPSDRITEAFF
once	TRBV19	TRBD1	TRBJ2-2	TGTGCCAGTAGTATCGACAGGGGAGGCACCGGGGAGCTGTTTTTT	CASSIDRGGTGELFF
-	TRBV6-1	TRBD2	TRBJ2-7	TGTGCCAGCAGTGGAACTAGCGGGAGCGACTCCTACGAGCAGTACTTC	CASSGTSGSDSYEQYF